This T cell receptor (beta chain) was obtained from a study of cytomegalovirus exposure and HLA in healthy donors (dated by TCRdb to the late 2010s). About the full investigation: According to an earlier analysis of a few hundred of the donors, roughly 180 million T cells yielded approximately 120 million unique TCR beta sequences and 250 to 350 Gb of sequence data. To predict cytomegalovirus infection status, the study combined high-throughput TCR immunosequencing, statistical association of individual TCRs with disease status, and machine learning. All discovery cohort repertoires had been generated using a single sequencing platform. Roughly 290 gigabases of sequencing data and 70 million to 100 million unique TCR sequences made up an early release that covered several hundred HLA-typed donors. On average, roughly 250,000 unique TCR beta nucleotide sequences were sequenced per donor among several hundred genotyped donors of the cohort, with 15% to 20% of those sequences being non-productive. Among the roughly 400 genotyped donors, about 83% belonged to the genetic ancestry cluster associated with self-reported Caucasian donors. An earlier analysis of 450 to 750 of the donors used high-throughput TCR beta sequencing to judge whether each TCR beta V gene segment behaved as functional or pseudogenic. The later analysis used no new phenotypic data to find candidate immune exposures, relying instead on TCR beta sequences and their occurrence across donors. Alongside the repertoire data, information on donor age, sex, ethnicity and CMV serostatus was compiled. Genome-wide SNP genotypes for about three fifths of the 666 donors were used in a later genetic analysis, which treated that subset as a discovery cohort. Class I and class II HLA loci were covered by the typing at four-digit resolution. The study aimed to test whether signatures of past pathogen exposure could be identified by cataloging public T cell receptors. A later analysis re-analyzed previously published TCR beta repertoires from 660 or so donors and added high-resolution HLA genotyping to study TCR occurrence patterns. Roughly 5 DR-DQ haplotypes were handled as single units for association and clustering because linkage in the cohort was strong. Besides the first cohort of hundreds of subjects, a separate validation cohort made up of 120 different subjects was used. The study used immunosequencing to profile the T cell repertoires of 670 or so subjects and linked those repertoires to cytomegalovirus serostatus. Typing coverage differed by locus: A, B, C, DRB1 and DQB1 were typed in roughly 620-640 donors, DQA1 in about 500, DPA1 in 606, and DPB1 in just under 490.

Via the germline V gene, CDR1 is SGHAT and CDR2 FQNNGV. Taken from cysteine to phenylalanine, the CDR3 has 14 residues. Of the read, only the CDR3 DNA is kept; its 42 bases are in frame from base 1. At the junction V is shortened by 0 bases and J by 4 bases, with 8 bases in between. A word on this clone: Its specific antigen is unknown. Base quality data are lacking; no much larger clone is found one base away.

Library prep was done by the immunoSEQ multiplex PCR assay. For the multiplex PCR, a mixture combining 60 forward primers for TCR Vbeta segments and 13 reverse primers for TCR Jbeta segments was used. A multiplex PCR assay on genomic DNA amplified the CDR3 region of rearranged TCR beta genes. Amplified TCR beta libraries were sequenced as 87-base-pair reads on the Illumina HiSeq System. The original methods were these. A later analysis tallied 80 million to 95 million unique TCR beta chains across the 666 repertoires, and about 10 million of those chains were shared by two or more donors. Raw reads were error-corrected and collapsed into unique sequences by a nearest-neighbor algorithm in which closely related sequences were merged to remove PCR and sequencing errors. V, D and J gene segments were assigned by aligning CDR3 sequences to IMGT reference sequences. For a sequence to be retained, at least a six-nucleotide match to both a V gene segment and a J gene segment was required. A rearrangement was called productive if the CDR3 had no stop codons and remained in frame with V and J, and every other rearrangement was called non-productive. CDR3 was defined by IMGT convention, running from the second conserved V-encoded cysteine to the conserved J-encoded phenylalanine. The earlier analysis of about 620 of the donors excluded sequences that lacked an unambiguous match to a single V gene segment. In an earlier analysis of approximately 590 of the donors, a V segment was called functional when productive rearrangements were above 56.7%, and segregating when the standard deviation between donors exceeded 5%. A statistical classification framework was built for diagnosing cytomegalovirus status from the catalog of TCR beta chain sequences. In a later analysis, TCR nucleotide sequences were compared against IMGT/GENE-DB human TR gene sequences so that V and J genes could be assigned. The TCRdist pipeline was used in a later analysis to assign CDR3 sequences and most-parsimonious VDJ recombination scenarios. A later analysis defined each TCR beta chain by its CDR3 amino acid sequence plus V-gene family, and excluded reads lacking a unique V-gene family. A later analysis removed 592 highly shared, low-generation-probability nucleotide sequences to deal with suspected cross-contamination and a sequencing artifact. A later analysis calculated a clonal expansion index for each public chain from normalized within-repertoire ranks of inferred template counts. Generation probabilities in a later analysis came from a VDJ recombination model fitted to out-of-frame rearrangements, and those results were checked against IGoR. In a later analysis, TCR-TCR, TCR-HLA and TCR-CMV co-occurrence was scored with hypergeometric tests, and a repertoire-size bias correction was applied to TCR pairs. In a later analysis, false discovery rates were estimated by permuting HLA or CMV assignments 20 times. In a later analysis, co-occurring TCRs were grouped with DBSCAN, and TCRdist sequence similarity was added when clustering was performed within HLA-allele-positive subsets. For co-occurrence clustering, repertoires with fewer than 30,000 or more than 120,000 public chains were excluded, along with five repertoires with anomalous nucleotide sharing. The clones in this table, taken by TCRdb from immuneACCESS, are in-frame only. Not every clone is retained; where verified, under half of the shortfall comes from an unresolved V gene, and the cause of the rest is unknown. The D gene and trimming were derived from the DNA, and the V and J assignments and clone size from that table. The sample table shows 150,000 or so clones, and more than 70% are seen once. The top ten constitute approximately 6.5% of the sample.

What the research found in general, with its limitations: A later analysis found that TCR association rates varied across HLA loci, with DRB1 alleles showing the most associated TCRs and HLA-C alleles the fewest. Correlated functional status among segregating V segments might reflect linkage disequilibrium, but an unknown experimental factor could not be ruled out. A later analysis associated roughly 17,000 TCR beta sequences with specific HLA alleles at a false discovery rate of 0.05. Compared with equally common non-associated chains, HLA-associated TCR beta chains in a later analysis were more clonally expanded and had lower generation probabilities. The cohort was sequenced for TCR beta chains only, and without alpha or paired-chain data the features that could be detected were limited. The classifier was reported to diagnose cytomegalovirus status with high specificity and sensitivity in both the original cohort and the validation cohort. The sequencing pipeline was judged likely to have produced a cluster of highly shared sequence variants as a technical artifact. Strong co-occurrence of HLA alleles, especially DR and DQ, made assigning TCR associations to individual alleles difficult. A few of the identified cytomegalovirus-associated TCR beta chains were confirmed in vitro to be specific for cytomegalovirus antigens. An earlier analysis of approximately 500 of the donors showed that most TCR beta V segments appeared in productive rearrangements either about 87% or about 30% of the time, which broadly matched IMGT annotations. Across donors, most TCR sequences were observed very rarely, whereas some public TCRs were present in many individuals. It was suggested by the authors that the approach could potentially be generalized to other disease states and immunological phenotypes. HLA typing was unavailable for some donors at each locus, so association tests used only the typed subset. Immune exposure information for the cohort was limited to CMV serostatus. The study gave a list of around 170 TCR beta chains associated with cytomegalovirus. Sequencing depth was assumed to be roughly uniform across donors in the presence/absence analyses, though that assumption may not hold. The 87-base-pair reads could not distinguish some IMGT-functional V segments, including TRBV6-2 and TRBV6-3, so those segments were excluded. Most CMV-associated TCR beta chains appeared to be HLA-restricted in a later analysis, and the HLA associations seemed to be driven largely by CMV exposure. According to a later analysis, parvovirus B19, influenza, CMV and Epstein-Barr virus appeared linked to several top co-occurrence clusters. Over 15 rarely observed V segments, including chromosome 9 orphons, were excluded from the earlier analysis of approximately 600 of the donors because counts were too low. In a later genetic analysis, fewer N-insertions in productive TCRs were reported among donors in an Asian-associated ancestry cluster than the roughly 700-donor mean. V-gene and J-gene trimming of TCR beta chains was associated with a missense DCLRE1C variant in a later genetic analysis, and the association was replicated in an independent cohort. A further reported finding was that TCR beta sequences accurately predicted the HLA-A and HLA-B alleles for most subjects in the first cohort.

The cohort comprised some 680 healthy bone marrow donors. All cohort members were sampled while nominally healthy, although unrecorded immune exposures were likely present. The donor was CMV seropositive and was included in the group of some 290 seropositive cohort members. A peripheral blood sample was provided by each donor, and peripheral blood mononuclear cells were used for TCR beta sequencing. Genomic DNA extraction from the blood cell samples was performed with the Qiagen DNeasy Blood Extraction Kit. This receptor was taken from a male donor in good health and CMV-seropositive. In this chain, TRBV11-2 is recombined with TRBJ2-3; the D segment cannot be called with confidence. The sequenced sample consisted of PBMCs. The nucleotide sequence is TGTGCCAGCAGCTTAGAGTTGTCGGCAGATACGCAGTATTTT. This yields the protein CASSLELSADTQYF.